Included here is one T cell receptor beta chain sequence, with context. This CDR3 spans 13 amino acids. From germline, CDR1 is SGHRS and CDR2 YFSETQ. The ends were cut back, 0 bases at V and 6 bases at J, with 10 bases in the middle. The table came from immunoSEQ multiplex PCR; TCRdb's copy has only in-frame clones and leaves some out. In the table there are approximately 700,000 clones, around 73% of which are singletons. This entry comes from a study of shared clonotypes between healthy human individuals. Study at large: Donors, aged 18 to 49, were a couple of women and a few men.

The investigators split CD4+ cells into a CD45RA+ naive subset and a CD45RA-negative memory subset. This TCR came from a woman aged 25 to 39 in good health. This sequence joins TRBV5-1 and TRBJ2-7; D not resolved. Sequences were obtained from memory CD4+ T cells sorted from blood. Subset given: CD45RA-negative fraction. DNA of the CDR3: TGCGCCAGCAGCTTGGTCGGGCGGAGCGAGCAGTACTTC. This gives the protein CASSLVGRSEQYF.